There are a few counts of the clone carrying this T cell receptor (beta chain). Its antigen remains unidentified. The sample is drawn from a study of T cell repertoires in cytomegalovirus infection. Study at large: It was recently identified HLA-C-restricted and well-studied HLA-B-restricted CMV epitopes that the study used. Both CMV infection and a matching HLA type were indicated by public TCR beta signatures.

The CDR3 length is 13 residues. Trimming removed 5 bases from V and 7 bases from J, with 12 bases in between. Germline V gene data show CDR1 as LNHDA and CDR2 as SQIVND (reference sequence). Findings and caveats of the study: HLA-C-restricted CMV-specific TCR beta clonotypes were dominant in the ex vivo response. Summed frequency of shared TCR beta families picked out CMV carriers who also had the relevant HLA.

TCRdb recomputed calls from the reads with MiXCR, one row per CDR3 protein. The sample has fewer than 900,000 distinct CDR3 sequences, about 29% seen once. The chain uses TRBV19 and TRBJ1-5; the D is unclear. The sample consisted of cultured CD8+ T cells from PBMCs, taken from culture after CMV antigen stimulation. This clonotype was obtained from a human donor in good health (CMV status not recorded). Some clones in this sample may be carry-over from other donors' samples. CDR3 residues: CASSLYNDQPQHF. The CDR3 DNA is TGTGCCAGTAGTTTGTACAACGACCAGCCCCAGCATTTT.